These 19 T cell receptor beta chains came from one sample sequenced in a study of siplizumab effects on memory and regulatory T cells. The assay was immunoSEQ multiplex PCR, and TCRdb's table has in-frame clones only and misses some. The profile covers approximately 68,000 clones, with 91% appearing a single time and approximately 30% taken by the ten largest. The sequencing sample was made of CD8+ T cells sorted from blood. These receptors originate from a human donor in good health.

This chain uses TRBV7-8 with TRBJ1-1; TRBD1 matches 8 bases. In germline, CDR1 is SGHVS, CDR2 FQNEAQ. V shed 1 base, J shed 5 bases, and the junction held 12 bases outside the gene matches. This CDR3 is built from 17 residues. CDR3: CASSLGGQGAFATEAFF. The CDR3 region has the DNA TGTGCCAGCAGCTTAGGAGGGCAGGGGGCATTCGCGACTGAAGCTTTCTTT.

The V call is TRBV5-5, the J call TRBJ2-3; TRBD2 matches 8 bases. The CDR3 contains 15 residues. CDR1 and CDR2 (germline): SGHKS, YYEKEE (reference sequence). With V trimmed by 7 bases and J by 2 bases, 9 bases remained unmatched. The CDR3 DNA follows: TGTGCCAGCGGAAAAACTAGCGGACTCACAGATACGCAGTATTTT. Protein: CASGKTSGLTDTQYF.

The V and J genes are TRBV5-1 and TRBJ2-7, with 8 bases lining up with TRBD1. V trimming: 1 base; J trimming: 3 bases; junction bases outside the gene matches: 3. This CDR3 is built from 14 residues. CDR1 is SGHRS and CDR2 is YFSETQ in the germline V gene. CDR3 in DNA: TGCGCCAGCAGCTTGTTACAGGGGGACTACGAGCAGTACTTC. This gives the protein CASSLLQGDYEQYF.

V and J are TRBV6-5 and TRBJ2-7; no reliable D call. Germline CDR1 reads MNHEY; CDR2 reads SVGAGI. The V and J ends lost 0 bases and 5 bases respectively, with 8 bases between them. This CDR3 spans 13 amino acids. The CDR3 loop reads CASSYSKKNEQYF. The CDR3 coding sequence is TGTGCCAGCAGTTACTCGAAGAAAAACGAGCAGTACTTC.

CDR3 sequence reads: CASAQITGGREGYTF. CDR3 DNA: TGTGCCAGCGCCCAAATAACAGGGGGCCGAGAAGGCTACACCTTC. The chain recombines TRBV5-6 with TRBJ1-2, with 9 bases aligning to TRBD1. V trimming: 7 bases; J trimming: 8 bases; junction bases outside the gene matches: 15. CDR1 and CDR2 (germline): SGHDT, YYEEEE. The CDR3 is made up of 15 amino acids.

This sequence joins TRBV27 and TRBJ2-7; D is perhaps TRBD1 (7 bases). The CDR3 has 14 amino acids. The germline V gene encodes CDR1 MNHEY and CDR2 SMNVEV (reference sequence). V was cut by 3 bases and J by 5 bases, with 14 bases left in between. CDR3 bases: TGTGCCAGCAGTTTGGGGGGACAGTCTCACGAGCAGTACTTC. Protein sequence: CASSLGGQSHEQYF.

This rearrangement joins TRBV21-1 to TRBJ2-3; whether TRBD2, the table's D call, matches the DNA was not checked. TRBV21-1 is annotated as a pseudogene. CDR3 size: 18 residues. CDR3 sequence reads: CASSKVERGGPSTDTQYF. CDR3 in DNA: TGTGCCAGCAGCAAAGTAGAGCGGGGGGGTCCTTCCACAGATACGCAGTATTTT.

The chain has TRBV5-3 and TRBJ1-5; D is undetermined. TRBV5-3 counts as an open reading frame of uncertain function. V lost 4 bases, J lost 0 bases, and 23 bases lay in between. The CDR3 covers 19 residues. CDR3 sequence: CARSKVCGGDWYSNQPQHF. CDR3 coding DNA: TGTGCCAGAAGCAAAGTTTGTGGTGGGGATTGGTATAGCAATCAGCCCCAGCATTTT.

Ten or more counts support this clone. The V call is TRBV4-1, the J call TRBJ1-5; D not resolved. Germline values: CDR1 MGHRA, CDR2 YSYEKL. The CDR3 is 15 residues long. Trimming shortened V by 1 base and J by 6 bases, and 13 bases separated the two germline ends. The CDR3 loop reads CASSQVEGLGQPQHF. The DNA for the CDR3 is TGCGCCAGCAGCCAAGTTGAAGGGTTGGGTCAGCCCCAGCATTTT.

The V call is TRBV29-1, the J call TRBJ2-7; 11 bases agree with TRBD1. The CDR3 runs 12 residues. Trimming at V came to 7 bases and at J to 3 bases, leaving 2 bases not matched to a gene. Germline V gene lookup returns CDR1 SQVTM and CDR2 ANQGSEA. CDR3 bases: TGCAGCGCTGGGACAGGGGGCTACGAGCAGTACTTC. Its protein product is CSAGTGGYEQYF.

J is TRBJ1-2 and V is TRBV5-4, with 8 bases fitting TRBD1. Trimming removed 4 bases from V and 8 bases from J; junction bases left unmatched: 16. The CDR3 totals 16 residues. CDR1 and CDR2 from the germline V gene are SGHNT and YYREEE (reference sequence). The chain's CDR3 is CASSAFPRGQIGGYTF. DNA for the CDR3: TGTGCCAGCAGCGCATTTCCCAGGGGGCAGATAGGGGGCTACACCTTC.

The chain is built from TRBV30 and TRBJ2-7; 10 bases are a match to TRBD2. This CDR3 has 14 residues. Germline trimming cut 8 bases from V and 2 bases from J; bases unmatched to any gene: 9. Germline CDR1 is GTSNPN and CDR2 is SVGIG (reference sequence). The CDR3 loop reads CAHSPSGSAYEQYF. In DNA form, the CDR3 reads TGTGCCCACAGCCCTAGCGGGAGTGCCTACGAGCAGTACTTC.

The chain joins TRBV14 to TRBJ2-3, with 7 bases fitting TRBD2. The CDR3 contains 16 residues. The germline V gene encodes CDR1 SGHDN and CDR2 FVKESK. The J segment lost 4 bases and the V segment lost 3 bases, leaving 10 bases of the junction unmatched. CDR3 in amino acids: CASSHRLASHSDTQYF. The CDR3 nucleotides are TGTGCCAGCAGCCACAGACTAGCATCCCATTCAGATACGCAGTATTTT.

The chain has TRBV5-8 and TRBJ2-1, with unresolved D. Germline CDR1 reads SGHTS; CDR2 reads YDEGEE. V lost 4 bases and J lost 6, with 17 bases in between. CDR3 length: 15 residues. DNA for the CDR3: TGTGCCAGCAGCGGCTTAGCATTACGTGGCAATGAGCAGTTCTTC. Translated, it gives CASSGLALRGNEQFF.

This chain connects TRBV19 to TRBJ2-7; D gene ambiguous. V shed 0 bases and J shed 6 bases, with 9 bases lying between them. This CDR3 spans 13 amino acids. Germline lookup yields CDR1 LNHDA and CDR2 SQIVND (reference sequence). The CDR3 nucleotides read TGTGCCAGTAGTATAGATGGCGGATTCGAGCAGTACTTC. This encodes CASSIDGGFEQYF.

The J gene is TRBJ1-3, the V gene TRBV4-1; no clear D gene. The CDR3 is 15 amino acids. The V end lost 0 bases, the J end lost 4 bases, and 10 bases lay between the germline ends. CDR1 is MGHRA, CDR2 YSYEKL, per germline. In nucleotides, the CDR3 is TGCGCCAGCAGCCAAGATCGACCTGGGGGAAACACCATATATTTT. It specifies CASSQDRPGGNTIYF.

The chain has TRBV5-5 and TRBJ2-7, with D possibly called TRBD1 or TRBD2 (5 bases each). CDR1 SGHKS and CDR2 YYEKEE come from the germline V gene (reference sequence). Trimming cost V 4 bases and J 5 bases, with 19 bases left between them. This CDR3 has 15 residues. The CDR3 coding sequence is TGTGCCAGCAGCGTGCTTCTGGGGGAGACGAACGAGCAGTACTTC. This sequence encodes CASSVLLGETNEQYF.

J is TRBJ2-1 and V is TRBV5-5, with no clear D. The CDR3 is 14 amino acids. V gave up 0 bases and J gave up 1 base, with 5 bases separating them. The germline gives CDR1 SGHKS, CDR2 YYEKEE (reference sequence). The CDR3 DNA is TGTGCCAGCAGCTTGGCCCCGTCCTACAATGAGCAGTTCTTC. It translates to CASSLAPSYNEQFF.

The J gene is TRBJ2-1, the V gene TRBV27, with 9 bases matching TRBD2. This CDR3 has 13 amino acids. The trim removed 6 bases at V and 6 bases at J, leaving 3 bases unmatched. CDR1 is MNHEY and CDR2 is SMNVEV in the germline V gene (reference sequence). CDR3 in DNA: TGTGCCAGCAGCCTACTAGCGGGCAATGAGCAGTTCTTC. It yields the protein CASSLLAGNEQFF.